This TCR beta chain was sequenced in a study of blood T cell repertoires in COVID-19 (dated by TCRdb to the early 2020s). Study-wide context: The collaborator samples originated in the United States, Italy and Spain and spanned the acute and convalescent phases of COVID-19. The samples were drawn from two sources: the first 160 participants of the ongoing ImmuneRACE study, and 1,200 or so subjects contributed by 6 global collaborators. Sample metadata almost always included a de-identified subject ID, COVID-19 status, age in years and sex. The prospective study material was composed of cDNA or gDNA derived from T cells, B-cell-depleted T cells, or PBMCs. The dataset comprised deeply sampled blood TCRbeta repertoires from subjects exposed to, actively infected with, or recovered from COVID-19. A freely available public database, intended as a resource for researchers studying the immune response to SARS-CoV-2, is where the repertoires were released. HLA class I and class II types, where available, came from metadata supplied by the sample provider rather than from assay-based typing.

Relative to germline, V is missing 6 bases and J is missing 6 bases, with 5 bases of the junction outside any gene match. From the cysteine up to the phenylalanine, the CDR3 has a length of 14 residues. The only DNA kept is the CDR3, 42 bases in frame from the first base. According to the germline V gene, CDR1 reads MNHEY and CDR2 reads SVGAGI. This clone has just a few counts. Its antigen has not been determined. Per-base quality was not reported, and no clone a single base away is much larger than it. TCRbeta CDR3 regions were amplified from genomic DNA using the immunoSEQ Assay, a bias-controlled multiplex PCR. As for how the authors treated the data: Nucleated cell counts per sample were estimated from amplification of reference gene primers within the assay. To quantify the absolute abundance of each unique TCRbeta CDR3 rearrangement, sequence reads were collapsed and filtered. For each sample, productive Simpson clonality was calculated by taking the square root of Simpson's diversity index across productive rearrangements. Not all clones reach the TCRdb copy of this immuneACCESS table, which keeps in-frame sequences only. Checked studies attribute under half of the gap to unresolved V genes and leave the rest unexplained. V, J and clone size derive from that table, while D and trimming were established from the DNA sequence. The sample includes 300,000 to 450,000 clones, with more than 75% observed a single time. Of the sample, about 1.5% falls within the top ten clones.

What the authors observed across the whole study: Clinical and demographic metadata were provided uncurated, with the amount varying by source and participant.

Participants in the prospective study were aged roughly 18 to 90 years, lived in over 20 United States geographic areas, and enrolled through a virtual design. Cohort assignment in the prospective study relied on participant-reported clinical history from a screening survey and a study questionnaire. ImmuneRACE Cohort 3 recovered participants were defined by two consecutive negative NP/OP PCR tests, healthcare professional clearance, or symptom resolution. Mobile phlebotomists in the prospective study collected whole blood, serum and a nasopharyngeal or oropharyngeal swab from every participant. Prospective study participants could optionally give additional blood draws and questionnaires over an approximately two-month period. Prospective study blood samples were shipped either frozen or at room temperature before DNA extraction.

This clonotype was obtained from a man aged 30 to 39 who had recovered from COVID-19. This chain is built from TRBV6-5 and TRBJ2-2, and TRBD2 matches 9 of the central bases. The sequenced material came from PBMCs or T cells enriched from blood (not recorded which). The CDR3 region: CASSSGTSPGELFF. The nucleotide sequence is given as TGTGCCAGCAGCTCCGGGACTAGCCCCGGGGAGCTGTTTTTT.